Ten or more counts support the clone carrying this T cell receptor beta chain. Its antigen is still unknown. This entry belongs to a study of tumor-infiltrating lymphocytes in primary liver carcinoma. Broader study findings: Tumor region pairs overlapped more than did tumor-adjacent and tumor-blood pairs.

After removal of 7 bases from V and 7 bases from J, the junction contained 5 bases not matched to a gene. The length of the CDR3 is 12 residues. The germline CDR1 and CDR2 sequences are LGHNT and FRNRAP. Starting material for RNA and DNA co-extraction consisted of about 17-30 mg of unsorted bulk tissue. Uniformly, tumor samples exhibited a viable tumor cell fraction exceeding 75%. The researchers produced TCR beta cDNA from 400 to 650 ng total RNA with a constant-region primer. Three-round nested multiplex PCR performed with slightly modified ARM-PCR produced the TCR beta libraries. Amplification in the first two PCR rounds was performed using TRBV1-TRBV30 forward primers and a C-beta reverse primer for 10 cycles each. TCRdb used MiXCR to reprocess the multiplex PCR reads, holding one entry per CDR3 protein. The sample records 90,000 to 150,000 distinct CDR3 sequences, 55% to 65% being singletons.

This receptor was taken from a woman in her sixties with primary liver carcinoma and hepatitis B virus infection. Material for sequencing was liver tumor tissue from sampling region 1. Subset indicated: tumor region T1, superior pole. The chain links TRBV12-5 to TRBJ1-2; 8 nucleotides line up with TRBD1. CDR3 region: CASAQGASGYTF. CDR3 DNA sequence: TGTGCTAGTGCCCAGGGGGCGAGTGGCTACACCTTC.